This TCR beta chain was recovered during a study of T cell repertoires in cytomegalovirus infection. Study-level information: HLA-B-restricted CMV epitopes that are well studied were used alongside recently identified HLA-C-restricted ones. CMV infection plus the matching HLA type was flagged by public TCR beta signatures.

Trimming removed 4 bases from V and 2 bases from J; junction bases left unmatched: 9. Germline-derived CDR1 and CDR2 are MGHRA and YSYEKL. The CDR3 consists of 16 residues. TCRdb re-derived calls from the reads in MiXCR, one entry per CDR3 protein. Here the sample spans under 850,000 distinct CDR3 sequences, about 30% being singletons. As to this clonotype: Its antigen is unidentified.

Study conclusions and caveats: It was HLA-C-restricted CMV-specific TCR beta clonotypes that dominated the response ex vivo. The cumulative frequency of public TCR beta families distinguished individuals who carried CMV together with the relevant HLA.

This sample comprised cultured PBMCs, obtained from culture after CMV antigen stimulation. The TCR originated in a human donor in good health (CMV status not recorded). Some clones in this sample may be carry-over from other donors' samples. The genes are TRBV4-1 and TRBJ2-7; TRBD1 matches at 9 bases. Here the CDR3 reads CASSRLSGTGPYEQYF. For the CDR3, the DNA is TGCGCCAGCAGCCGACTCTCCGGGACAGGGCCCTACGAGCAGTACTTC.